This T cell receptor (beta chain) is drawn from a study of blood T cell repertoires in COVID-19 (dated by TCRdb to about 2020). In terms of the full investigation: Collaborator samples came from the United States, Italy and Spain and covered acute and convalescent phases of COVID-19. Where available, HLA class I and class II types were obtained from metadata supplied by the sample provider rather than from assay-based typing. The prospective study material was composed of cDNA or gDNA derived from T cells, B-cell-depleted T cells, or PBMCs. Nearly every sample came with metadata listing a de-identified subject ID, COVID-19 status, age in years and sex. A freely available public database, intended as a resource for researchers studying the immune response to SARS-CoV-2, is where the repertoires were released. The dataset comprised deeply sampled blood TCRbeta repertoires from subjects exposed to, actively infected with, or recovered from COVID-19. Samples came from the ongoing ImmuneRACE study (first 160 participants) plus 1,254 subjects from 6 global collaborators. General findings and caveats noted by the study authors: The amount of clinical and demographic metadata varied by source and participant and was provided uncurated.

Comments on this clone: It lacks a known antigen. No base quality values were provided; no much bigger clone lies one nucleotide off.

Whole blood was collected in K2EDTA tubes by collaborating institutions according to the institutions' own protocols. For TCRbeta analysis, collaborators shipped samples as frozen whole blood, isolated PBMCs, or DNA extracted from either of those sample types. TCRbeta CDR3 regions were amplified from genomic DNA using the immunoSEQ Assay, a bias-controlled multiplex PCR. As for the authors' bioinformatics: Within the assay, amplification of reference gene primers was used to estimate how many nucleated cells each sample contained. To quantify the absolute abundance of each unique TCRbeta CDR3 rearrangement, sequence reads were collapsed and filtered. For each sample, productive Simpson clonality was calculated by taking the square root of Simpson's diversity index across productive rearrangements. TCRdb obtained this table from immuneACCESS and retained in-frame rearrangements with V and J assigned. These tables miss some clones; where compared with another copy, unresolved V genes account for less than half of the shortfall, and the remainder is unexplained. V and J calls and clone size come straight from that table; D and trimming were deduced from the DNA. Present in this sample are 65,000 or so clones, approximately 80% of which were seen just once. The ten largest clones add up to less than 30% of the sample.

From a lookup of the germline V gene (reference sequence), CDR1 and CDR2 are MNHNY and SVGAGI. Trimming accounts for 5 bases at V and 6 bases at J, while the number of junction bases matched to no gene is 8. The CDR3 spans 15 residues, from the cysteine through the phenylalanine. Of all the DNA, just the CDR3 is kept, 45 bases in frame from base 1. Sequencing used peripheral blood. The TCR was taken from a human donor in a cohort sampled during active COVID-19. The rearrangement combines TRBV6-6 with TRBJ1-2; 11 junctional bases match TRBD1. The CDR3 loop reads CASSRGQGELDGYTF. The DNA sequence is given as TGTGCCAGCAGTAGGGGACAGGGGGAACTAGATGGCTACACCTTC.